This TCR beta chain originates from a study of beta chain features in type 1 diabetes. Study as a whole: Investigators examined some 100 million sorted cells across all samples.

V gave up 0 bases and J gave up 0 bases, with 18 bases separating them. The CDR3 is 18 amino acids. Germline-derived CDR1 and CDR2 are LGHNA and YNFKEQ. Investigators reverse transcribed all isolated RNA, so they sequenced expressed TCRB transcripts. TCRdb's copy holds only in-frame clones and misses some; the assay was immunoSEQ multiplex PCR. The sample contains 900,000 or so clones, about a sixth of which appear only once. This clone was counted between two and nine times. The antigen remains unidentified. Study findings and constraints: Shortening that was moderate but significant affected the TCRB CDR3s of Type 1 diabetes patients in all four CD4+ subsets. Type 1 diabetes patients had fewer VDJ junction insertions and more deletions.

The sequencing input was naive CD4+ T cells from blood. The V and J genes are TRBV4-2 and TRBJ2-7; a weak D match, TRBD2 (6 bases). The TCR originated in a woman in her late teens or twenties in good health. The CDR3 region is CASSQELGGGTVSYEQYF. The CDR3 DNA sequence: TGTGCCAGCAGCCAAGAACTTGGAGGAGGGACTGTCTCCTACGAGCAGTACTTC.